Listed below are T cell receptor beta chains from one sample, sequenced in a study of cytomegalovirus exposure and HLA in healthy donors. Here immunoSEQ multiplex PCR was the method, and the copy in TCRdb shows in-frame clones only, minus some. The table records 75,000 to 95,000 clones, more than 80% of them present only once. Material for sequencing was PBMCs. The receptors here all came from a man aged 18 to 29 in good health and CMV-seronegative. CDR3s include the opening cysteine and the closing phenylalanine or tryptophan. The order of the fields is V gene, D gene, clone size, J gene, CDR3 protein, CDR3 DNA. D genes are given only for firm matches. Clone size is not always given. Where it is, it says once, few, many or a class for expanded clones.

TRBV11-2	NA	NA	TRBJ1-1	CASSSTGGSVGAFF	TGTGCCAGCAGCTCGACAGGCGGGTCGGTCGGAGCTTTCTTT
TRBV19	NA	once	TRBJ1-5	CASSIRQIGVQPQHF	TGTGCCAGTAGTATCCGACAAATAGGGGTTCAGCCCCAGCATTTT
TRBV23-1	NA	NA	TRBJ1-1	CASSHLRQAEAFF	TGCGCCAGCAGTCATCTACGACAGGCTGAAGCTTTCTTT
TRBV19	TRBD1	NA	TRBJ1-2	CASSPRQGAKSYTF	TGTGCCAGTAGTCCGAGACAGGGGGCGAAAAGCTACACCTTC
TRBV6-5	NA	NA	TRBJ1-2	CASSYRGGLKGYTF	TGTGCCAGCAGTTACCGGGGAGGACTTAAAGGCTACACCTTC
TRBV6-1	NA	NA	TRBJ2-2	CASSGVAPGTGELFF	TGTGCCAGCAGTGGAGTAGCCCCGGGCACCGGGGAGCTGTTTTTT
TRBV28	TRBD2	NA	TRBJ2-3	CASSRLAGGSDTQYF	TGTGCCAGCAGTCGACTAGCGGGAGGATCAGATACGCAGTATTTT
TRBV30	NA	NA	TRBJ1-2	CAWSVDLPSGGYTF	TGTGCCTGGAGTGTAGACCTACCATCAGGTGGCTACACCTTC
TRBV28	TRBD2	NA	TRBJ2-7	CASSFSGSSYEQYF	TGTGCCAGCAGTTTTAGCGGGAGCTCCTACGAGCAGTACTTC
TRBV19	TRBD1	NA	TRBJ1-5	CASSRGQGNQPQHF	TGTGCCAGTAGTAGGGGACAGGGCAATCAGCCCCAGCATTTT
TRBV2	TRBD1	NA	TRBJ2-5	CASSEARTGGETQYF	TGTGCCAGCAGTGAAGCCCGTACAGGGGGAGAGACCCAGTACTTC
TRBV6-6	TRBD2	NA	TRBJ2-2	CASSLGRLAGAGELFF	TGTGCCAGCAGTTTGGGGAGACTAGCGGGAGCCGGGGAGCTGTTTTTT
TRBV4-2	TRBD1	NA	TRBJ1-1	CASSLDRVITEAFF	TGTGCCAGCAGCCTTGACAGGGTGATCACTGAAGCTTTCTTT
TRBV18	NA	NA	TRBJ2-2	CASSPIGAGTGELFF	TGTGCCAGCTCACCAATAGGAGCTGGGACCGGGGAGCTGTTTTTT
TRBV7-3	TRBD2	NA	TRBJ2-3	CASNLAGGPTDTQYF	TGTGCCAGCAACCTAGCGGGAGGGCCGACAGATACGCAGTATTTT
TRBV7-9	TRBD1	few	TRBJ2-7	CASSHTGTGVYEQYF	TGTGCCAGCAGCCATACCGGGACAGGGGTGTACGAGCAGTACTTC
TRBV19	NA	NA	TRBJ1-2	CASSTQPPQGSGYTF	TGTGCCAGTAGTACGCAGCCTCCTCAGGGAAGTGGCTACACCTTC
TRBV7-3	TRBD2	NA	TRBJ2-1	CASSLRAGGTYNEQFF	TGTGCCAGCAGCTTACGGGCGGGAGGGACTTACAATGAGCAGTTCTTC
TRBV7-9	TRBD2	NA	TRBJ2-7	CSSSGAHPSGRNPYEQYF	TGTTCCAGCAGCGGGGCTCATCCTAGCGGGAGGAACCCCTACGAGCAGTACTTC
TRBV7-3	NA	NA	TRBJ2-1	CASSLIGRGASYNEQFF	TGTGCCAGCAGCTTAATAGGCAGGGGGGCGTCCTACAATGAGCAGTTCTTC
TRBV25-1	NA	NA	TRBJ2-3	CASSQGHRTDTQYF	TGTGCCAGCAGTCAGGGGCATCGAACAGATACGCAGTATTTT
TRBV16	TRBD1	NA	TRBJ1-2	CASSQSTGGYGYTF	TGTGCCAGCAGCCAATCAACAGGGGGCTATGGCTACACCTTC
TRBV29-1	NA	NA	TRBJ1-5	CSVVVSDQPQHF	TGCAGCGTTGTGGTCTCGGATCAGCCCCAGCATTTT
TRBV7-2	NA	once	TRBJ2-7	CASTVKTSYEQYF	TGTGCCAGCACCGTTAAAACGAGCTACGAGCAGTACTTC
TRBV6-4	TRBD1	NA	TRBJ2-7	CASSDEFQGATYEQYF	TGTGCCAGCAGTGACGAGTTTCAGGGGGCTACCTACGAGCAGTACTTC
TRBV4-3	NA	NA	TRBJ2-3	CASSQGGSTDTQYF	TGCGCCAGCAGCCAGGGGGGAAGCACAGATACGCAGTATTTT
TRBV7-2	NA	NA	TRBJ1-1	CASSLGQNTEAFF	TGTGCCAGCAGCTTAGGACAGAACACTGAAGCTTTCTTT
TRBV7-9	NA	NA	TRBJ2-5	CASSLFSGWWRDQETQYF	TGTGCCAGCAGCTTATTTTCCGGGTGGTGGCGGGACCAAGAGACCCAGTACTTC
TRBV10-3	NA	once	TRBJ1-1	CAISEPQGLVGEAFF	TGTGCCATCAGTGAGCCGCAGGGCCTTGTAGGAGAAGCTTTCTTT
TRBV5-1	TRBD1	NA	TRBJ2-7	CASPEAGQGGDYEQYF	TGCGCCAGCCCCGAGGCCGGACAGGGAGGTGACTACGAGCAGTACTTC
TRBV25-1	TRBD2	NA	TRBJ2-7	CASSELGLAGGGEQYF	TGTGCCAGCAGTGAACTGGGACTAGCGGGAGGAGGCGAGCAGTACTTC
TRBV6-1	NA	NA	TRBJ2-7	CASSEGPGSYDEQYF	TGTGCCAGCAGTGAAGGGCCAGGGTCGTATGACGAGCAGTACTTC
TRBV6-5	NA	NA	TRBJ2-7	CASTDTGTSYEQYF	TGTGCCAGCACTGATACAGGGACCTCCTACGAGCAGTACTTC
TRBV28	NA	NA	TRBJ2-3	CASSTRGSSTDTQYF	TGTGCCAGCTCCACCCGAGGATCTAGCACAGATACGCAGTATTTT
TRBV2	TRBD1	NA	TRBJ2-7	CASSDRGTSDEQYF	TGTGCCAGCAGTGACAGGGGGACATCGGACGAGCAGTACTTC
TRBV9	TRBD2	NA	TRBJ2-7	CASSVSPSGSGYEQYF	TGTGCCAGCAGCGTCTCACCTAGCGGGAGCGGCTACGAGCAGTACTTC
TRBV7-2	TRBD2	few	TRBJ2-1	CASKSSASGMNEQFF	TGTGCCAGCAAGAGTTCGGCTAGCGGGATGAATGAGCAGTTCTTC
TRBV18	TRBD2	NA	TRBJ2-4	CASSTRDYGDIQYF	TGTGCCAGCTCAACACGGGACTATGGAGACATTCAGTACTTC
TRBV5-1	TRBD2	NA	TRBJ2-3	CASSLTSGRSDTQYF	TGCGCCAGCAGCTTGACTAGCGGGAGATCAGATACGCAGTATTTT
TRBV18	TRBD1	few	TRBJ2-1	CASSPGQLYNEQFF	TGTGCCAGCTCCCCGGGACAGCTATACAATGAGCAGTTCTTC
TRBV6-5	NA	NA	TRBJ1-1	CASSSFGFLNTEAFF	TGTGCCAGCAGTTCCTTCGGGTTCTTGAACACTGAAGCTTTCTTT
TRBV27	NA	NA	TRBJ2-2	CASRSSSGELFF	TGTGCCAGCAGAAGCTCTTCCGGGGAGCTGTTTTTT